This record looks at one T cell receptor beta chain sequence and its context. TCRdb independently ran MiXCR on the 5' RACE reads; one entry per CDR3 protein. The table records about 30,000 distinct CDR3 sequences, 5% to 6% of them present only once. Time point denoted: blood at routine non-recurrence follow-up after resection. Sequencing covered unsorted whole RNA taken from tumor, nontumor lung or frozen PBMC. This specimen belongs to a study of spatial heterogeneity in lung cancer. Study at large: The follow-up PBMC samples were sequenced whenever they were available. The median time to follow-up was about 25 months after resection.

The CDR3 extends over 15 amino acids. Germline V gene data show CDR1 as SGHVS and CDR2 as FNYEAQ. Between the trimmed V and J ends, which lost 5 bases and 7 bases, there was a span of 18 bases. The origin of this receptor is a male donor with early-stage non-small cell lung cancer. The input for sequencing was PBMCs, taken at follow-up. The V call is TRBV7-6, the J call TRBJ2-1, with D possibly being TRBD1 (6 bases). CDR3 nucleotides: TGTGCCAGCAGCACTCCCCCTGGGGGCGGGAATGAGCAGTTCTTC. It specifies CASSTPPGGGNEQFF.